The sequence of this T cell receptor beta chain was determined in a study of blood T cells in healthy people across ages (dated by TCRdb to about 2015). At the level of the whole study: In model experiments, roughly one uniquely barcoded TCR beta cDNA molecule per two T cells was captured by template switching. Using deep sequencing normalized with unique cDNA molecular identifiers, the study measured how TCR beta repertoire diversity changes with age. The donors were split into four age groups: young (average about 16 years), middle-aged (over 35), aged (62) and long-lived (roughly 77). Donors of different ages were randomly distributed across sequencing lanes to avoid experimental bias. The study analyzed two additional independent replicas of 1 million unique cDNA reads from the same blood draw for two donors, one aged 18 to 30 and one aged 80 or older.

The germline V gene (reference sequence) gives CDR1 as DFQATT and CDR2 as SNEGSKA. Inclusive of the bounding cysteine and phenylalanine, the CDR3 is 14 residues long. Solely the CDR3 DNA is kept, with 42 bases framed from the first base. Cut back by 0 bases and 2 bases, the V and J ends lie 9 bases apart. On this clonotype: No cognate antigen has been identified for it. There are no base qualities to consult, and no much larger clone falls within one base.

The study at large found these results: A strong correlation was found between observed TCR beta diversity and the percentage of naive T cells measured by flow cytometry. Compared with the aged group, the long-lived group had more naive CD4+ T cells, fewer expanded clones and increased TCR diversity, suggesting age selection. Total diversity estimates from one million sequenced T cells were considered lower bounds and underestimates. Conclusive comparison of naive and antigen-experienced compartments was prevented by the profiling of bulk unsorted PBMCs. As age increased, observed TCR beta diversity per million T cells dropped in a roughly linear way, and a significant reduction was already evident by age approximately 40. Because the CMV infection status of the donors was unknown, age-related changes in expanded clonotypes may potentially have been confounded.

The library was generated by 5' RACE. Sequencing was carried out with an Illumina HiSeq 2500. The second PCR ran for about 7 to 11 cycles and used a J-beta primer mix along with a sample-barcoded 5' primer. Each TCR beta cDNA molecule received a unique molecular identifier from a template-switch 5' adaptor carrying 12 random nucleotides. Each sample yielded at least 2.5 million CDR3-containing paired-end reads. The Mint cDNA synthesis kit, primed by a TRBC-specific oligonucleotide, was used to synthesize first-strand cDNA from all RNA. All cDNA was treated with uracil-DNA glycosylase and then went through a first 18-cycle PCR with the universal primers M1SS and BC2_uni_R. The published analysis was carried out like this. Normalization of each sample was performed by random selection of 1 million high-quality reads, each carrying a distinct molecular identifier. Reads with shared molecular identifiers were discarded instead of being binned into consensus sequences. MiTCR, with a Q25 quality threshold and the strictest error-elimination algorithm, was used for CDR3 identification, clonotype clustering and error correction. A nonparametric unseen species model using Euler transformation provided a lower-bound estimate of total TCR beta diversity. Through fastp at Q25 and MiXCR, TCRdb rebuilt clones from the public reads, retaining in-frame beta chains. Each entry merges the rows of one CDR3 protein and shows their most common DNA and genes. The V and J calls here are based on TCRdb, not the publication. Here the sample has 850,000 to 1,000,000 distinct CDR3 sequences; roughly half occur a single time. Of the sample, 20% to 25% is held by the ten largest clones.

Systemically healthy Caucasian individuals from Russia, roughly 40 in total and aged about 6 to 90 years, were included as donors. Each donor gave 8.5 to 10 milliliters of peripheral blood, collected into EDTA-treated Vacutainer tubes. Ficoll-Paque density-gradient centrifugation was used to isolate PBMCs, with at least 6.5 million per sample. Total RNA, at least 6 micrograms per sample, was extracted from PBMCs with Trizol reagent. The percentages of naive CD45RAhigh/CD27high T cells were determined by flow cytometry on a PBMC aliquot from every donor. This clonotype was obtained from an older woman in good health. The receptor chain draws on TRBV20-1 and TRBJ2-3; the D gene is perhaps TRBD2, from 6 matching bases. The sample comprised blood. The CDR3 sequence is CSARDAGLTDTQYF. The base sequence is TGCAGTGCTAGAGACGCGGGACTCACAGATACGCAGTATTTT.